This is a list of T cell receptor beta chains from one sample in a study of shared clonotypes between healthy human individuals. Sequencing used immunoSEQ multiplex PCR; TCRdb keeps in-frame clones, though not all of them. The table lists around 1.4 million clones, just under 99% of them singletons. The sample consisted of naive CD4+ T cells sorted from blood. These receptors all come from a man younger than 45 in good health. Each CDR3 is given with its conserved first and last residue. A D gene is named only where the DNA matches it firmly. Size is omitted from some rows. Given values are once, few, many or a class for expanded clones.

-	-	TRBV5-1	TRBJ1-1	CASSAPWGANTEAFF	TGCGCCAGCAGCGCCCCCTGGGGGGCGAACACTGAAGCTTTCTTT
TRBD1	-	TRBV14	TRBJ2-7	CASSIKQGGSYEQYF	TGTGCCAGCAGCATTAAACAGGGGGGATCCTACGAGCAGTACTTC
TRBD2	-	TRBV19	TRBJ2-3	CASTIGGSATDTQYF	TGTGCCAGTACCATAGGCGGGAGCGCTACAGATACGCAGTATTTT
-	-	TRBV29-1	TRBJ1-4	CSVVEGNEKLFF	TGCAGCGTTGTCGAGGGGAATGAAAAACTGTTTTTT
-	-	TRBV20-1	TRBJ2-7	CSARGNYEQYF	TGCAGTGCTAGAGGGAACTACGAGCAGTACTTC
-	-	TRBV15	TRBJ2-7	CATSKYKGRTTGSYEQYF	TGTGCCACCAGCAAGTACAAGGGACGTACCACTGGCTCCTACGAGCAGTACTTC
-	-	TRBV6-6	TRBJ1-5	CASRYRERPQHF	TGTGCCAGCAGGTACAGGGAAAGGCCCCAGCATTTT
TRBD2	-	TRBV14	TRBJ2-5	CASSSRGAGAQYF	TGTGCCAGCAGCTCACGGGGCGCGGGGGCCCAGTACTTC
-	-	TRBV5-4	TRBJ2-4	CASSLFDGAGPGIQYF	TGTGCCAGCAGCTTGTTTGATGGTGCAGGGCCAGGCATTCAGTACTTC
-	-	TRBV10-3	TRBJ2-7	CATNGPGADSYEQYF	TGTGCCACCAACGGACCGGGGGCTGACAGTTACGAGCAGTACTTC
TRBD1	-	TRBV11-2	TRBJ2-5	CASSLTGDRSQTQYF	TGTGCCAGCAGCCTGACAGGGGATCGGTCGCAGACCCAGTACTTC
-	-	TRBV28	TRBJ1-2	CASSSETDRNHAYGYTF	TGTGCCAGCAGTTCCGAAACCGACAGGAACCACGCCTATGGCTACACCTTC
TRBD1	-	TRBV28	TRBJ1-4	CASSRTLQGRREKLFF	TGTGCCAGCAGCCGAACCCTACAGGGGAGAAGGGAAAAACTGTTTTTT
TRBD2	-	TRBV14	TRBJ2-5	CASSQTSGRQETQYF	TGTGCCAGCAGCCAGACTAGCGGGAGGCAAGAGACCCAGTACTTC
TRBD1	-	TRBV27	TRBJ2-7	CASSPFFQGQASYEQYF	TGTGCCAGCAGCCCCTTTTTTCAGGGACAGGCATCCTACGAGCAGTACTTC
TRBD2	-	TRBV5-4	TRBJ2-1	CASSLTSGRTYNEQFF	TGTGCCAGCAGCCTGACTAGCGGGAGAACCTACAATGAGCAGTTCTTC
-	-	TRBV19	TRBJ2-1	CASSIDQTFEQFF	TGTGCCAGTAGTATAGACCAGACGTTCGAGCAGTTCTTC
TRBD2	-	TRBV11-2	TRBJ2-5	CASTLAGAETQYF	TGTGCCAGCACCCTAGCGGGAGCAGAGACCCAGTACTTC
TRBD2	-	TRBV4-3	TRBJ2-7	CASSQQAGYSYEQYF	TGCGCCAGCAGCCAACAAGCGGGGTACTCCTACGAGCAGTACTTC
-	-	TRBV15	TRBJ1-2	CATSRIRYGYTF	TGTGCCACCAGCAGGATTCGATATGGCTACACCTTC
-	once	TRBV7-3	TRBJ2-1	CASSQQGTSYNEQFF	TGTGCCAGCAGCCAGCAGGGGACATCCTACAATGAGCAGTTCTTC
-	once	TRBV10-3	TRBJ2-7	CAISESAALEQYF	TGTGCCATCAGTGAGTCCGCTGCCCTAGAGCAGTACTTC
-	-	TRBV9	TRBJ2-4	CASTRDVGGGIQYF	TGTGCCAGCACCCGGGACGTAGGGGGTGGCATTCAGTACTTC
-	once	TRBV7-2	TRBJ2-3	CASSSIFRGRSTDTQYF	TGTGCCAGCAGCTCCATTTTCAGGGGCCGTAGCACAGATACGCAGTATTTT
-	-	TRBV5-1	TRBJ2-1	CASSLGGKDEQFF	TGCGCCAGCAGCTTGGGGGGAAAGGATGAGCAGTTCTTC
-	-	TRBV6-5	TRBJ2-5	CASSYSRGETQYF	TGTGCCAGCAGTTACTCTAGGGGGGAGACCCAGTACTTC
TRBD2	-	TRBV28	TRBJ2-3	CASREGAGVRRDTQYF	TGTGCCAGCAGAGAGGGAGCGGGAGTACGAAGAGATACGCAGTATTTT
TRBD1	-	TRBV10-3	TRBJ2-6	CAIMGTGSNSGANVLTF	TGTGCCATCATGGGGACAGGGTCTAACTCTGGGGCCAACGTCCTGACTTTC
TRBD1	once	TRBV7-9	TRBJ1-1	CASGQGAWMNTEAFF	TGTGCCAGCGGACAGGGGGCTTGGATGAACACTGAAGCTTTCTTT
-	-	TRBV11-2	TRBJ2-1	CASSFRSPGAAVGNEQFF	TGTGCCAGCAGCTTTCGCTCCCCGGGGGCAGCGGTAGGCAATGAGCAGTTCTTC
-	-	TRBV5-1	TRBJ1-1	CASSLRQQGNTEAFF	TGCGCCAGCAGCTTGAGGCAACAGGGGAACACTGAAGCTTTCTTT
TRBD1	-	TRBV10-3	TRBJ2-7	CAISDFLRTGFNFGYEQYF	TGTGCCATCAGTGATTTCCTGCGGACAGGGTTTAATTTTGGCTACGAGCAGTACTTC
TRBD2	once	TRBV19	TRBJ2-7	CASSIGAGTSGKPQYF	TGTGCCAGTAGTATAGGGGCCGGGACTAGCGGGAAACCGCAGTACTTC
-	-	TRBV28	TRBJ2-7	CASTLPGESYEQYF	TGTGCCAGCACCTTACCGGGAGAATCCTACGAGCAGTACTTC
-	-	TRBV6-5	TRBJ1-2	CATRSIGYTF	TGTGCCACCCGGTCTATTGGCTACACCTTC
-	-	TRBV11-3	TRBJ1-1	CASSRQLNTEAFF	TGTGCCAGCAGCAGGCAGCTGAACACTGAAGCTTTCTTT